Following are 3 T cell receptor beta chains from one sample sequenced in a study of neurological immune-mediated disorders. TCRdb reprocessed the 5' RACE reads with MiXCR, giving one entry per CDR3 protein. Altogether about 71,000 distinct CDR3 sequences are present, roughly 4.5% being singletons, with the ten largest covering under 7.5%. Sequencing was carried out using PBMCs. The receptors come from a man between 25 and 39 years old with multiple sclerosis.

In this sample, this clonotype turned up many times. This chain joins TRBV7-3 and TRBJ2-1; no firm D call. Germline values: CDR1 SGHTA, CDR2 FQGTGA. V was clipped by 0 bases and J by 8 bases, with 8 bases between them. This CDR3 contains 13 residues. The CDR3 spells CASSLTVQDEQFF. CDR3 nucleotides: TGTGCCAGCAGCTTAACGGTCCAAGATGAGCAGTTCTTC.

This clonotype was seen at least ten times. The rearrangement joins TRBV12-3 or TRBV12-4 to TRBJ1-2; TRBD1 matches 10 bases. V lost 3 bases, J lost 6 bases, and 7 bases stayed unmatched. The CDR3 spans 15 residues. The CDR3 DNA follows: TGTGCCAGCAGTTTCTTCCGGGACAGGGGAGATGGCTACACCTTC. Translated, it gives CASSFFRDRGDGYTF.

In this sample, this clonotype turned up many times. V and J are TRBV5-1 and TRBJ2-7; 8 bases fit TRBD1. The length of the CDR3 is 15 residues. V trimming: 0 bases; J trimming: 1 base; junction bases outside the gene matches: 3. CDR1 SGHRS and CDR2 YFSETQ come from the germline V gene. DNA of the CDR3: TGCGCCAGCAGCTTGGGGGACAGGCGGTCCTACGAGCAGTACGTC. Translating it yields CASSLGDRRSYEQYV.